This T cell receptor (beta chain) was documented in a study of T cells in Graves' hyperthyroidism and ophthalmopathy. This clonotype has a count of ten or more. The CDR3 is 14 amino acids. Trimming shortened V by 0 bases and J by 1 base, and 6 bases separated the two germline ends. Per germline, CDR1 ENHRY and CDR2 SYGVKD. Amplified regions were TCR beta CDR3 sequences from RNA transcripts. The study used the HTBI primer set for a first-round RT-PCR of the TCR CDR3. TCRdb re-called the multiplex PCR reads with MiXCR, one entry per CDR3 protein. The sample consists of fewer than 300,000 distinct CDR3 sequences, over 12% of them appearing once.

This chain uses TRBV10-3 with TRBJ2-5; unclear D gene. Sequencing was carried out using blood. This TCR was recovered from a woman aged 45-65 years with Graves' hyperthyroidism that later progressed to Graves' ophthalmopathy. CDR3 in DNA: TGTGCCATCAGTGAGTCCGCTAGCCAAGAGACCCAGTACTTC. The encoded protein is CAISESASQETQYF.